This record looks at one TCR beta chain sequence and its context. Its binding antigen is unknown. No much larger clone exists at a distance of one base, and base qualities are not known. The data were taken from a study of cytomegalovirus exposure and HLA in healthy donors (dated by TCRdb to 2015 to 2018). Turning to the overall study: In an earlier analysis of several hundred of the donors, 276 Gb of sequence data and approximately 120 million unique TCR beta sequences from 150 million to 200 million T cells were reported. An early release that covered fewer than 750 HLA-typed donors contained around 300 gigabases of sequencing data and tens of millions of unique TCR sequences. The genetic ancestry cluster associated with self-reported Caucasian donors included 81% of the roughly 410 genotyped donors. The study aimed to test whether cataloging public T cell receptors could reveal signatures of past pathogen exposure. The study profiled the T cell repertoires of under 700 subjects by immunosequencing and related them to cytomegalovirus serostatus. A separate validation cohort of over 95 different subjects was used in addition to the approximately 670-subject first cohort. To predict cytomegalovirus infection status, the study brought together high-throughput TCR immunosequencing, statistical association of individual TCRs with disease status, and machine learning. In a later analysis, previously published TCR beta repertoires from more than 500 donors were re-analyzed and high-resolution HLA genotyping was added so that TCR occurrence patterns could be studied. Rather than using new phenotypic data, the later analysis identified candidate immune exposures from TCR beta sequences and from how often those sequences occurred across donors. To decide whether each TCR beta V gene segment behaved as functional or pseudogenic, an earlier analysis of fewer than 750 of the donors relied on high-throughput TCR beta sequencing. Donor age, sex, ethnicity and CMV serostatus were compiled together with the repertoire data. A later genetic analysis took genome-wide SNP genotypes for about three fifths of the 666 donors and used that subset as a discovery cohort. All discovery cohort repertoires had been generated using a single sequencing platform. Class I and class II HLA loci were covered by the typing at four-digit resolution. The number of typed donors differed by locus: about 620-630 for A, B, C, DRB1 and DQB1; approximately 520 for DQA1; approximately 610 for DPA1; and some 430 for DPB1. Roughly 5 DR-DQ haplotypes were handled as single units for association and clustering, since linkage in the cohort was strong. On average, roughly 240,000 unique TCR beta nucleotide sequences were sequenced per donor among 398 genotyped donors of the cohort, with 15% to 20% of those sequences being non-productive. What the study reported, not specific to this receptor: Linkage disequilibrium might explain the correlated functional status among segregating V segments, but an unknown experimental factor could not be ruled out. A later analysis associated 15,000 to 20,000 TCR beta sequences with specific HLA alleles at a false discovery rate of 0.05. An association between a missense DCLRE1C variant and V-gene and J-gene trimming of TCR beta chains was found in a later genetic analysis and replicated in an independent cohort. This cohort had only TCR beta chains sequenced, and the lack of alpha or paired-chain data limited which features could be detected. Because some donors lacked HLA typing at each locus, the association tests relied only on the typed subset. In an earlier analysis of over 550 of the donors, most TCR beta V segments were observed in productive rearrangements about 87% or about 30% of the time, broadly matching IMGT annotations. According to the authors, the approach could potentially be generalized to other disease states and immunological phenotypes. Three of the identified cytomegalovirus-associated TCR beta chains were confirmed in vitro to be specific for cytomegalovirus antigens. In a later analysis, the rate of TCR association differed among HLA loci, with DRB1 alleles having the most associated TCRs and HLA-C alleles having the fewest. A further reported finding was that TCR beta sequences accurately predicted the HLA-A and HLA-B alleles for most subjects in the first cohort. Most TCR sequences were observed very rarely across donors, whereas some public TCRs were present in many individuals. The only immune exposure information available for the cohort was CMV serostatus. According to a later genetic analysis, donors in an Asian-associated ancestry cluster had fewer N-insertions in productive TCRs than the approximately 630-donor mean. Several of the top co-occurrence clusters appeared to be linked to parvovirus B19, influenza, CMV and Epstein-Barr virus, according to a later analysis. Because counts were too low, seventeen rarely observed V segments, including chromosome 9 orphons, were left out of the earlier analysis of some 640 of the donors. In the study, approximately 150 TCR beta chains were listed as associated with cytomegalovirus. Strong co-occurrence of HLA alleles, especially DR and DQ, made assigning TCR associations to individual alleles difficult. The sequencing pipeline was judged likely to have produced a cluster of highly shared sequence variants as a technical artifact. A later analysis found that HLA-associated TCR beta chains were more clonally expanded and had lower generation probabilities than equally common non-associated chains. A later analysis found that most CMV-associated TCR beta chains appeared HLA-restricted, with HLA associations seemingly driven largely by CMV exposure. Sequencing depth was assumed to be roughly uniform across donors in the presence/absence analyses, though that assumption may not hold. The classifier was reported to diagnose cytomegalovirus status with high specificity and sensitivity in both the original and validation cohorts.

The cohort was made up of roughly 670 healthy bone marrow donors. Cohort members were all nominally healthy when sampled, although unrecorded immune exposures were likely present. The donor tested CMV seropositive, placing the donor among the roughly 300 seropositive members of the cohort. Each donor provided a peripheral blood sample, and peripheral blood mononuclear cells were used for TCR beta sequencing. Genomic DNA was extracted from the blood cell samples with the Qiagen DNeasy Blood Extraction Kit. Library method: the immunoSEQ multiplex PCR assay. A mixture of 60 forward primers for TCR Vbeta segments and 13 reverse primers for TCR Jbeta segments was used in the multiplex PCR. The CDR3 region of rearranged TCR beta genes was amplified from genomic DNA with a multiplex PCR assay. The amplified TCR beta libraries were sequenced on the Illumina HiSeq System as 87-base-pair reads. Processing in the source paper ran as follows. Across the 670 or so repertoires, a later analysis counted tens of millions of unique TCR beta chains, around 11 million of which were shared by at least two donors. To remove PCR and sequencing errors, raw reads were error-corrected and collapsed into unique sequences using a nearest-neighbor algorithm that merged closely related sequences. V, D and J gene segments were assigned by aligning CDR3 sequences to IMGT reference sequences. For a sequence to be retained, a match of at least six nucleotides to both a V gene segment and a J gene segment was required. Rearrangements were called productive when the CDR3 lacked stop codons and stayed in frame with V and J; all others were non-productive. CDR3 was defined by IMGT convention, running from the second conserved V-encoded cysteine to the conserved J-encoded phenylalanine. In an earlier analysis of around 570 of the donors, sequences lacking an unambiguous match to a single V gene segment were excluded. An earlier analysis of some 610 of the donors called V segments functional above 56.7% productive rearrangements and segregating when the between-donor standard deviation exceeded 5%. To diagnose cytomegalovirus status from the catalog of TCR beta chain sequences, a statistical classification framework was built. In a later analysis, V and J genes were assigned by comparing TCR nucleotide sequences against IMGT/GENE-DB human TR gene sequences. The TCRdist pipeline was used in a later analysis to assign CDR3 sequences and most-parsimonious VDJ recombination scenarios. In a later analysis, each TCR beta chain was defined by its CDR3 amino acid sequence together with its V-gene family, and reads without a unique V-gene family were excluded. To address suspected cross-contamination and a sequencing artifact, a later analysis removed a few hundred highly shared, low-generation-probability nucleotide sequences. In a later analysis, a clonal expansion index was calculated for each public chain from normalized within-repertoire ranks of inferred template counts. Generation probabilities in a later analysis came from a VDJ recombination model fitted to out-of-frame rearrangements, and those results were checked against IGoR. In a later analysis, hypergeometric tests were used to score TCR-TCR, TCR-HLA and TCR-CMV co-occurrence, with a repertoire-size bias correction applied to TCR pairs. In a later analysis, false discovery rates were estimated by permuting HLA or CMV assignments 20 times. In a later analysis, co-occurring TCRs were grouped using DBSCAN, with TCRdist sequence similarity added in when clustering inside HLA-allele-positive subsets. Repertoires with fewer than 30,000 or more than 120,000 public chains, plus five repertoires with anomalous nucleotide sharing, were excluded from co-occurrence clustering. The table was pulled from immuneACCESS by TCRdb, which kept in-frame rearrangements only. Such tables lose some clones; where checked, under half of the loss comes from unresolved V genes, and the rest has no known cause. V, J and clone size derive from that table, while D and trimming were established from the DNA sequence. The sample table holds about 240,000 clones, of which 82% were seen once. The ten largest clonotypes hold approximately 5.3% of the sample.

Sequencing input: PBMCs. This TCR was recovered from a woman between 40 and 55 years old in good health and CMV-seropositive.

The DNA reads TGTGCCAGCAGCTTGCTGGACAGGGGGGGTATTGAGACCCAGTACTTC. Translated, it reads CASSLLDRGGIETQYF. The chain links TRBV9 with TRBJ2-5; the central 10 bases match TRBD1. The CDR3, cysteine through phenylalanine, is 16 amino acids long. Only the CDR3 DNA stays, 48 bases, in frame from base 1. Trimmed from V: 4 bases; trimmed from J: 5 bases; junction bases lacking a gene match: 11. Looking up the germline V gene yields CDR1 SGDLS and CDR2 YYNGEE.